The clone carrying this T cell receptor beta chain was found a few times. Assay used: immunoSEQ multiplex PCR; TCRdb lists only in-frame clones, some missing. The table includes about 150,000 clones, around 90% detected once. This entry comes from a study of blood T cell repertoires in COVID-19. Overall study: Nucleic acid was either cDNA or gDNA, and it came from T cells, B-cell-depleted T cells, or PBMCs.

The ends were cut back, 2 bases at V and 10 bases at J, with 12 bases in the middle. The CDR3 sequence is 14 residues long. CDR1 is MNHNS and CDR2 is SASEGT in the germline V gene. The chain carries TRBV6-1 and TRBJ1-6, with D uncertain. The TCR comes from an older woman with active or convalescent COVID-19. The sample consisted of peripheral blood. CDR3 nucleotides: TGTGCCAGCAGTGAAATCCAGGTAACCTCACCCCTCCACTTT. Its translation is CASSEIQVTSPLHF.